The rows below give T cell receptor beta chains drawn from one sample of a study of beta chain features in type 1 diabetes. Sequencing was performed with immunoSEQ multiplex PCR; in TCRdb, only in-frame clones are kept and a portion is missing. Of under 450,000 clones in the sample, 14% were seen once. Material: naive CD4+ T cells from blood. The receptors were gathered from a man aged 25-40 years in good health. Each CDR3 is given with its conserved first and last residue. Each record gives: CDR3 protein, J gene, V gene.

CDR3 protein: CASRGAGANVLTF; J gene: TRBJ2-6; V gene: TRBV11-2
CDR3 protein: CSASTSAELFF; J gene: TRBJ2-2; V gene: TRBV20-1
CDR3 protein: CASSPAGRGEKLFF; J gene: TRBJ1-4; V gene: TRBV7-2
CDR3 protein: CASISRGQGTQYF; J gene: TRBJ2-5; V gene: TRBV2
CDR3 protein: CASSPPGVSYEQYF; J gene: TRBJ2-7; V gene: TRBV19
CDR3 protein: CASSLGGSSSEQFF; J gene: TRBJ2-1; V gene: TRBV11-1
CDR3 protein: CASGLEGRGEQFF; J gene: TRBJ2-1; V gene: TRBV12-5
CDR3 protein: CSASSTDTQYF; J gene: TRBJ2-3; V gene: TRBV20-1
CDR3 protein: CSARDWGQETQYF; J gene: TRBJ2-5; V gene: TRBV29-1
CDR3 protein: CASSPDRSEQFF; J gene: TRBJ2-1; V gene: TRBV5-4
CDR3 protein: CASLGRNIQYF; J gene: TRBJ2-4; V gene: TRBV28
CDR3 protein: CSVGSPEAFF; J gene: TRBJ1-1; V gene: TRBV29-1
CDR3 protein: CASSDPDSSIGYTF; J gene: TRBJ1-2; V gene: TRBV28
CDR3 protein: CASSLQGRGGETQYF; J gene: TRBJ2-5; V gene: TRBV11-3
CDR3 protein: CASSFRDTQYF; J gene: TRBJ2-3; V gene: TRBV27
CDR3 protein: CASSLMGQGYGYTF; J gene: TRBJ1-2; V gene: TRBV28
CDR3 protein: CASSEGAGRTDTQYF; J gene: TRBJ2-3; V gene: TRBV6-4
CDR3 protein: CASSVAVEAYEQYF; J gene: TRBJ2-7; V gene: TRBV9
CDR3 protein: CASSQDRARGLVETQYF; J gene: TRBJ2-5; V gene: TRBV4-1
CDR3 protein: CSVSGLYLEAFF; J gene: TRBJ1-1; V gene: TRBV29-1
CDR3 protein: CASRTPASDTQYF; J gene: TRBJ2-3; V gene: TRBV7-2
CDR3 protein: CASSQTWDRLYEQYF; J gene: TRBJ2-7; V gene: TRBV4-3
CDR3 protein: CASGRYQETQYF; J gene: TRBJ2-5; V gene: TRBV12-5
CDR3 protein: CASSQAPRDMDEQYF; J gene: TRBJ2-7; V gene: TRBV14
CDR3 protein: CASSFNRLSSGANVLTF; J gene: TRBJ2-6; V gene: TRBV7-9
CDR3 protein: CATQGITPGIVNNEQFF; J gene: TRBJ2-1; V gene: TRBV10-3
CDR3 protein: CASRQPPDTQYF; J gene: TRBJ2-3; V gene: TRBV6-1
CDR3 protein: CSGTGTEFEAFF; J gene: TRBJ1-1; V gene: TRBV29-1
CDR3 protein: CASSQVGGEPTGELFF; J gene: TRBJ2-2; V gene: TRBV14
CDR3 protein: CASSYRGSNQPQHF; J gene: TRBJ1-5; V gene: TRBV6-6
CDR3 protein: CASSGASGRAETQYF; J gene: TRBJ2-5; V gene: TRBV9
CDR3 protein: CASSSPGLETDTQYF; J gene: TRBJ2-3; V gene: TRBV5-4
CDR3 protein: CASTKPWDRGNIQYF; J gene: TRBJ2-4; V gene: TRBV10-1
CDR3 protein: CASSMKGPRLNEQFF; J gene: TRBJ2-1; V gene: TRBV7-2
CDR3 protein: CASSVGPASGANVLTF; J gene: TRBJ2-6; V gene: TRBV9
CDR3 protein: CASSPAQASYEQYF; J gene: TRBJ2-7; V gene: TRBV7-2
CDR3 protein: CAISASANEQFF; J gene: TRBJ2-1; V gene: TRBV10-3
CDR3 protein: CASASPGRWETQYF; J gene: TRBJ2-5; V gene: TRBV11-2
CDR3 protein: CASSVELAGTDTQYF; J gene: TRBJ2-3; V gene: TRBV9
CDR3 protein: CSGGTGAPGSPLHF; J gene: TRBJ1-6; V gene: TRBV29-1
CDR3 protein: CASSGYRTGNQETQYF; J gene: TRBJ2-5; V gene: TRBV19
CDR3 protein: CATSRPGQGTVGYTF; J gene: TRBJ1-2; V gene: TRBV15
CDR3 protein: CATSRDNRLAGDRRNIQYF; J gene: TRBJ2-4; V gene: TRBV15
CDR3 protein: CASSSPGQGARGYTF; J gene: TRBJ1-2; V gene: TRBV6-6
CDR3 protein: CASRKGQAYGYTF; J gene: TRBJ1-2; V gene: TRBV6-6
CDR3 protein: CASSLDSGASQPQHF; J gene: TRBJ1-5; V gene: TRBV7-2
CDR3 protein: CAISEKTSGSKNQETQYF; J gene: TRBJ2-5; V gene: TRBV10-3
CDR3 protein: CASSSGRGTEAFF; J gene: TRBJ1-1; V gene: TRBV5-1
CDR3 protein: CASRFTAGSSYNEQFF; J gene: TRBJ2-1; V gene: TRBV7-2
CDR3 protein: CSVEGQGSGGNTIYF; J gene: TRBJ1-3; V gene: TRBV29-1
CDR3 protein: CASSSAGQETQYF; J gene: TRBJ2-5; V gene: TRBV7-9
CDR3 protein: CASSRDPTLSNEQFF; J gene: TRBJ2-1; V gene: TRBV4-3
CDR3 protein: CASSRPGAGGYSPLHF; J gene: TRBJ1-6; V gene: TRBV14
CDR3 protein: CASSVEIEPPDEQFF; J gene: TRBJ2-1; V gene: TRBV9
CDR3 protein: CASSQGQGVLYEQYF; J gene: TRBJ2-7; V gene: TRBV7-9
CDR3 protein: CASSLPGLGQFF; J gene: TRBJ2-1; V gene: TRBV27
CDR3 protein: CASSTGQFLAKNIQYF; J gene: TRBJ2-4; V gene: TRBV5-4